One sample yielded the 2 T cell receptor beta chains listed below, sequenced in a study of blood T cell repertoires in COVID-19. Repertoires were generated with immunoSEQ multiplex PCR, while TCRdb's copy carries only in-frame clones and drops some. The top ten hold around 3% of the sample, which has about 270,000 clones, about 76% seen once. Sample: peripheral blood. These receptor sequences come from a woman aged 55 to 70 with active or convalescent COVID-19.

V and J are TRBV2 and TRBJ1-1; possibly TRBD1 for D (5 bases). Trimming left V 5 bases short and J 5 bases short, with 12 bases between. CDR1 and CDR2 from the germline V gene are SNHLY and FYNNEI. The CDR3 loop spans 13 amino acids. CDR3 region: CASSSQGLTEAFF. CDR3 nucleotides: TGTGCCAGCAGTAGTCAGGGATTGACTGAAGCTTTCTTT. Looking up the rest from reference TRBV2 and TRBJ1-1 gives the full variable domain: EPEVTQTPSHQVTQMGQEVILRCVPISNHLYFYWYRQILGQKVEFLVSFYNNEISEKSEIFDDQFSVERPDGSNFTLKIRSTKLEDSAMYFCASSSQGLTEAFFGQGTRLTVV.

The chain employs TRBV20-1 and TRBJ2-5; 11 bases are a match to TRBD2. Trimming at V came to 3 bases and at J to 4 bases, leaving 13 bases not matched to a gene. The CDR3 is 17 amino acids. Germline V gene sequence: CDR1 DFQATT, CDR2 SNEGSKA (reference sequence). The CDR3 DNA reads as TGCAGTGCTAGTACGTCTAGCGGGGGGATGAGAGTAGAGACCCAGTACTTC. Protein: CSASTSSGGMRVETQYF.